This T cell receptor beta chain was profiled in a study of radiation and T cells in renal cell carcinoma. As to time point: blood 4 weeks post-SBRT, at nephrectomy. The treatment is: 15 Gy SBRT to primary tumor, nephrectomy 4 weeks later. The assay was immunoSEQ multiplex PCR, and TCRdb's table has in-frame clones only and misses some. Here the sample spans over 35,000 clones, roughly 80% being singletons. The junction had 4 bases not matched to a gene; V was cut back by 5 bases and J by 7 bases. CDR1 LNHDA and CDR2 SQIVND come from the germline V gene (reference sequence). The length of the CDR3 is 14 residues.

The clonotype originates from a woman aged 70-85 years with renal cell carcinoma. Source: blood, taken from a patient whose treatment included radiotherapy and nephrectomy. The genes are TRBV19 and TRBJ1-5; 11 bases align to TRBD1. This CDR3 is CASSWTGGDQPQHF. The CDR3 coding sequence is TGTGCCAGTAGTTGGACAGGGGGCGACCAGCCCCAGCATTTT.